This entry is about one T cell receptor beta chain. This specimen belongs to a study of OX40 agonist ivuxolimab in advanced cancers. Study as a whole: Treatment received earlier with anti-PD-1, anti-PD-L1 or anti-CTLA-4 agents was allowed, and roughly 40% had some.

The J segment lost 5 bases and the V segment lost 4 bases, leaving 13 bases of the junction unmatched. This CDR3 has 16 residues. Germline V gene sequence: CDR1 MGHRA, CDR2 YSYEKL. The table came from immunoSEQ multiplex PCR; TCRdb's copy has only in-frame clones and leaves some out. The repertoire has roughly 80,000 clones, approximately 86% of them found once; the top ten carry around 1.8%. This TCR derives from an adult with an advanced solid tumor such as melanoma, head and neck, liver or kidney cancer. The sample in question was CD4+ or CD8+ T cells sorted from blood, obtained in a trial of the OX40 agonist ivuxolimab. V is TRBV4-1 and J is TRBJ2-5; TRBD2 agrees at 7 bases. CDR3 in amino acids: CASSPSTSLAGETQYF. CDR3 DNA sequence: TGCGCCAGCAGCCCATCGACTAGCCTGGCTGGGGAGACCCAGTACTTC.